This T cell receptor (beta chain) emerged from a study of T cells in Graves' hyperthyroidism and ophthalmopathy. Notes on the study in general: The model anticipated ophthalmopathy a median around six months pre-onset.

This clonotype was counted ten times or more. Its antigen remains unidentified. Regions amplified from RNA transcripts were the TCR beta CDR3 regions. RT-PCR in the first round (using the HTBI primer set) targeted the TCR CDR3. MiXCR was run by TCRdb on the multiplex PCR reads, yielding one entry per CDR3 protein. The sample includes fewer than 650,000 distinct CDR3 sequences, under 15% of them seen just once. Uncontrolled infection, other autoimmune disease, pregnancy or lactation disqualified patients from enrolment. Approximately 10 ml of fresh peripheral blood supplied the PBMCs. The germline V gene encodes CDR1 ENHRY and CDR2 SYGVKD. The CDR3 is 13 amino acids. V lost 8 bases, J lost 5 bases, and 8 bases stayed unmatched.

The V gene is TRBV10-3, the J gene TRBJ2-5; the match to TRBD2 covers 7 bases. The receptor was isolated from a woman aged 35 to 49 with Graves' ophthalmopathy. The sample comprised blood. The chain's CDR3 is CAIGAGVRETQYF. CDR3 DNA: TGTGCCATCGGGGCGGGAGTTCGGGAGACCCAGTACTTC.